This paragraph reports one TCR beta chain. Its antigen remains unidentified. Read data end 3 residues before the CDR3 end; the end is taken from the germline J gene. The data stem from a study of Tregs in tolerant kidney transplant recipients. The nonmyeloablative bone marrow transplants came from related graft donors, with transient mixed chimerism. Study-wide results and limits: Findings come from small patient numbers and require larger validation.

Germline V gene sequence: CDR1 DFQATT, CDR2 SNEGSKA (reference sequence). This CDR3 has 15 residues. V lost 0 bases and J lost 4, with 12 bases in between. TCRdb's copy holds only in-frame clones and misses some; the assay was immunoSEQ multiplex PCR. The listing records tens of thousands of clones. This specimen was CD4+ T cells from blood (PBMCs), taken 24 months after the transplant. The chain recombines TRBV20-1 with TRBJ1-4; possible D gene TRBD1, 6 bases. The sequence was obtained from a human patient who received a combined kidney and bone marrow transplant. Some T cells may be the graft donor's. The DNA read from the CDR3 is TGCAGTGCTAGAGATCCAGCGGACAGTAATGAAAAA. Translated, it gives CSARDPADSNEK. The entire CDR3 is CSARDPADSNEKLFF.